This TCR beta chain was found in a study of blood T cell repertoires in COVID-19. Study-wide context: COVID-19 samples from acute and convalescent phases originated in the United States, Italy and Spain. PBMCs, B-cell-depleted T cells, or T cells were the source of the cDNA or gDNA that made up the material.

A Seattle source enrolled patients during active infection and followed them longitudinally. Per the original data handling: Reference gene primer amplification gave nucleated cell count estimates. Libraries were prepared by immunoSEQ multiplex PCR; TCRdb keeps only in-frame clonotypes and omits some of them. That table gives V, J and clone size, and the DNA gave D and trimming. The sample includes about 290,000 clones, about nine tenths of them seen just once. Germline-derived CDR1 and CDR2 are LNHDA and SQIVND (reference sequence). CDR3 length equals 12 residues. V lost 3 bases to trimming and J lost 5 bases, with 5 bases between them.

The TCR originated in a woman between 25 and 40 years old with COVID-19, enrolled during active disease. The material sequenced was peripheral blood. The rearrangement uses TRBV19 and TRBJ2-1; D not certain. CDR3 region: CASSMSDNEQFF. The CDR3 DNA follows: TGTGCCAGTAGTATGTCGGACAATGAGCAGTTCTTC.